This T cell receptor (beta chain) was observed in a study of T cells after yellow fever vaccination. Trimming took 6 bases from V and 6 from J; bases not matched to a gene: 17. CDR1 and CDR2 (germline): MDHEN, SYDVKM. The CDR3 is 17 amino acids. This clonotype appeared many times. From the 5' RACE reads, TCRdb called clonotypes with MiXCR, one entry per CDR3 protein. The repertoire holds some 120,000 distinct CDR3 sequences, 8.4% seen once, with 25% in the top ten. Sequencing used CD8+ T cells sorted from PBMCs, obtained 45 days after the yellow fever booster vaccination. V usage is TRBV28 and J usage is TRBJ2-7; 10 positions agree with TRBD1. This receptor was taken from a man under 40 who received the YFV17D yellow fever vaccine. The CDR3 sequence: CASSLLGSGQGIGEQYF. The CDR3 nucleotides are TGTGCCAGCAGCCTACTCGGCTCGGGACAGGGGATTGGCGAGCAGTACTTC.